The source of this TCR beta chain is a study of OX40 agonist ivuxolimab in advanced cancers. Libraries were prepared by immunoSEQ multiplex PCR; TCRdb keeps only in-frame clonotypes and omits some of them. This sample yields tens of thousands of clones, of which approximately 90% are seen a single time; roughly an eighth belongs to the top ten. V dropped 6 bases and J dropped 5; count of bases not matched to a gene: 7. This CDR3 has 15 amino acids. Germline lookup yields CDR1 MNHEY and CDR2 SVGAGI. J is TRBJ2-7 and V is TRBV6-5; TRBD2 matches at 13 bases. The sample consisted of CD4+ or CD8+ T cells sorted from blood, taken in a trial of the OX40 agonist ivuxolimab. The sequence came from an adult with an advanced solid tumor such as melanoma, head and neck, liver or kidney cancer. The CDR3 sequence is CASSQLAGGRDEQYF. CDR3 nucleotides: TGTGCCAGCAGCCAACTAGCGGGGGGGCGCGACGAGCAGTACTTC.